The next 27 T cell receptor beta chains were all read from a single sample in a study of cytomegalovirus exposure and HLA in healthy donors. Primers included in the PCR were 60 Vbeta and 13 Jbeta primers. Clones were read by immunoSEQ multiplex PCR, and TCRdb kept only the in-frame ones, dropping some. In the table there are 50,000 to 60,000 clones, about three quarters of which are singletons. The sample taken for sequencing was PBMCs. The source is a woman in her 40s in good health and CMV-seropositive.

The genes are TRBV10-1 and TRBJ2-1, with D possibly being TRBD2 (5 bases). This CDR3 region has 13 residues. Germline CDR1 and CDR2: WNHNN and SYGVQD (reference sequence). V gave up 7 bases and J gave up 8 bases, with 15 bases separating them. The CDR3 here is CASTGRGNDEQFF. CDR3 nucleotides: TGCGCCAGCACAGGAAGAGGGAACGATGAGCAGTTCTTC.

The chain links TRBV6-6 to TRBJ2-7; 7 bases match TRBD1. Germline V gene data show CDR1 as MNHNY and CDR2 as SVGAGI (reference sequence). The ends lost 7 bases at V and 4 bases at J; junction bases unmatched: 4. The CDR3 extends over 12 amino acids. Written as DNA, the CDR3 is TGTGCCAGCAAATCGACAGGGTACGAGCAGTACTTC. Protein sequence: CASKSTGYEQYF.

This chain links TRBV5-1 with TRBJ2-7; 7 bases fit TRBD2. The trim removed 0 bases at V and 0 bases at J, leaving 3 bases unmatched. Germline V lookup: CDR1 SGHRS, CDR2 YFSETQ. This CDR3 region has 15 residues. The CDR3 sequence: CASSLVGGSSYEQYF. CDR3 DNA: TGCGCCAGCAGCTTGGTCGGCGGGAGCTCCTACGAGCAGTACTTC.

The gene calls are TRBV19 and TRBJ1-6, with TRBD1 matching 9 bases. Per germline, CDR1 LNHDA and CDR2 SQIVND (reference sequence). The CDR3 is 15 residues long. V dropped 7 bases and J dropped 8; count of bases not matched to a gene: 9. The CDR3 DNA is TGTGCCAGTAATACAGGGGGCTCGAATTATTCACCCCTCCACTTT. Translation: CASNTGGSNYSPLHF.

The V and J genes are TRBV6-5 and TRBJ1-2, with D maybe TRBD1 (6 bases). The CDR3 totals 13 residues. The germline V and J ends were trimmed by 1 base and 8 bases, with 11 bases remaining between them. Germline loops: CDR1 MNHEY, CDR2 SVGAGI. The CDR3 DNA is TGTGCCAGCAGTTACTTATCAGGGGACGGCTACACCTTC. Translated, it gives CASSYLSGDGYTF.

This clone came up a few times. The V call is TRBV19, the J call TRBJ1-2; maybe TRBD1 (6 bases). The V and J ends lost 9 bases and 5 bases respectively, with 13 bases between them. The CDR3 runs 12 residues. The V gene's germline CDR1 is LNHDA and CDR2 SQIVND (reference sequence). The CDR3 region has the DNA TGTGCCAGCTCCGAGGGGGTTTATGGCTACACCTTC. It translates to CASSEGVYGYTF. The variable domain in full, with the rest retrieved from reference TRBV19 and TRBJ1-2, is DGGITQSPKYLFRKEGQNVTLSCEQNLNHDAMYWYRQDPGQGLRLIYYSQIVNDFQKGDIAEGYSVSREKKESFPLTVTSAQKNPTAFYLCASSEGVYGYTFGSGTRLTVV.

The V and J genes are TRBV4-2 and TRBJ2-3, with no clear D. The V and J ends lost 5 bases and 5 bases respectively, with 5 bases between them. Germline V gives CDR1 LGHNA, CDR2 YNFKEQ. CDR3 length: 11 amino acids. The CDR3 is CASSSGDTQYF. The CDR3 DNA reads as TGTGCCAGCAGCTCCGGAGATACGCAGTATTTT.

This chain uses TRBV5-4 with TRBJ2-4, with 8 nucleotides matching TRBD1. The junction had 0 bases not matched to a gene; V was cut back by 2 bases and J by 5 bases. The germline V gene encodes CDR1 SGHNT and CDR2 YYREEE (reference sequence). CDR3 length: 13 amino acids. The CDR3 sequence is CASSLQGENIQYF. The CDR3 coding sequence is TGTGCCAGCAGCTTACAGGGGGAAAACATTCAGTACTTC. The full variable domain, in which reference TRBV5-4 and TRBJ2-4 provide the parts outside the CDR3, is ETGVTQSPTHLIKTRGQQVTLRCSSQSGHNTVSWYQQALGQGPQFIFQYYREEENGRGNFPPRFSGLQFPNYSSELNVNALELDDSALYLCASSLQGENIQYFGAGTRLSVL.

Details on this clone: One junction end does not reproduce the germline sequence, and a read error may be involved. The chain employs TRBV28 and TRBJ2-7; 8 bases line up with TRBD2. Germline CDR1 and CDR2: MDHEN and SYDVKM. The CDR3 sequence is 12 residues long. CDR3 protein: CASTEASGGASF. The CDR3 DNA reads TGTGCCAGCACCGAGGCATCCGGGGGGGCAAGCTTC. The full variable domain, rest sourced from reference TRBV28 and TRBJ2-7, is DVKVTQSSRYLVKRTGEKVFLECVQDMDHENMFWYRQDPGLGLRLIYFSYDVKMKEKGDIPEGYSVSREKKERFSLILESASTNQTSMYLCASTEASGGASFGPGTRLTVT.

This clone appeared a few times. The rearrangement joins TRBV6-5 to TRBJ2-7, with D perhaps TRBD1 (5 bases). Per the germline V gene, CDR1 is MNHEY and CDR2 is SVGAGI. Trimming stripped 6 bases from V and 3 bases from J, with 18 bases between. The CDR3 is 15 amino acids. CDR3 sequence (DNA): TGTGCCAGCAGGAGCCAACCTGGGGCCATCTACGAGCAGTACTTC. It yields the protein CASRSQPGAIYEQYF.

The gene calls are TRBV5-1 and TRBJ2-1; D is possibly TRBD2 (5 bases). V was trimmed by 0 bases and J by 7 bases, leaving 14 bases between them. The CDR3 loop spans 15 amino acids. Germline V gene data show CDR1 as SGHRS and CDR2 as YFSETQ. The CDR3 loop is CASSLDSGIQNEQFF. The DNA of the CDR3 is TGCGCCAGCAGCTTGGACAGCGGAATCCAGAATGAGCAGTTCTTC.

J is TRBJ1-1 and V is TRBV5-1; D might be TRBD1 (6 bases). CDR1 and CDR2 from the germline V gene are SGHRS and YFSETQ. The V end lost 6 bases, the J end lost 1 base, and 10 bases lay between the germline ends. CDR3 length: 13 residues. Here the CDR3 DNA reads TGCGCCAGCACAGGGGTCGGGAACACTGAAGCTTTCTTT. Translated: CASTGVGNTEAFF.

The gene calls are TRBV29-1 and TRBJ2-1, with 16 bases matching TRBD2. Germline V lookup: CDR1 SQVTM, CDR2 ANQGSEA. V shed 6 bases and J 0 bases; nucleotides not matched to a gene: 14. The CDR3 has 20 residues. The CDR3 loop is CSVALFGTSGGESSYNEQFF. The DNA of the CDR3 is TGCAGCGTCGCTCTTTTTGGGACTAGCGGGGGGGAAAGCTCCTACAATGAGCAGTTCTTC.

This chain connects TRBV7-2 to TRBJ1-5; 8 bases align to TRBD1. V lost 6 bases to trimming and J lost 3 bases; unmatched junction nucleotides: 7. This CDR3 has 15 residues. Germline V CDR1 and CDR2: SGHTA, FQGNSA. The CDR3, as DNA: TGTGCCAGCAGTCCTGGGACAGGAGACAATCAGCCCCAGCATTTT. This translates into CASSPGTGDNQPQHF. Full variable domain (outside the CDR3, taken from reference TRBV7-2 and TRBJ1-5): GAGVSQSPSNKVTEKGKDVELRCDPISGHTALYWYRQSLGQGLEFLIYFQGNSAPDKSGLPSDRFSAERTGGSVSTLTIQRTQQEDSAVYLCASSPGTGDNQPQHFGDGTRLSIL.

Only a few counts were recorded for this clone. This sequence joins TRBV5-4 and TRBJ1-3; possible D gene TRBD1, 5 bases. Germline CDR1 and CDR2: SGHNT and YYREEE (reference sequence). This CDR3 region has 12 residues. V was trimmed by 4 bases and J by 10 bases, leaving 12 bases between them. The DNA of the CDR3 is TGTGCCAGCAGCACTCAGGGAGGGACCATATATTTT. This codes for CASSTQGGTIYF.

The chain employs TRBV2 and TRBJ2-7; the match to TRBD1 covers 8 bases. The V gene's germline CDR1 is SNHLY and CDR2 FYNNEI. The CDR3 totals 16 residues. V dropped 4 bases and J dropped 2; count of bases not matched to a gene: 10. The CDR3 loop reads CASSGDRSTSTYEQYF. CDR3 nucleotides: TGTGCCAGCAGTGGGGACAGGTCTACCTCGACCTACGAGCAGTACTTC.

The chain links TRBV6-4 to TRBJ2-3, with TRBD2 matching over 10 bases. After removal of 6 bases from V and 4 bases from J, the junction contained 10 bases not matched to a gene. CDR1 and CDR2 (germline): MRHNA, SNTAGT. This CDR3 is 16 amino acids long. Here the CDR3 reads CASSAVAAGGPDTQYF. The CDR3 DNA reads TGTGCCAGCAGCGCAGTCGCAGCGGGGGGGCCAGATACGCAGTATTTT.

The CDR3 protein is CAISDLAGHTGELFF. The CDR3 nucleotides read TGTGCCATCAGTGACTTAGCGGGGCACACCGGGGAGCTGTTTTTT. V is TRBV10-3 and J is TRBJ2-2; the match to TRBD2 covers 8 bases. The V gene's germline CDR1 is ENHRY and CDR2 SYGVKD. CDR3 length: 15 amino acids. V lost 3 bases and J lost 3; bases outside the gene matches: 3.

The chain links TRBV9 to TRBJ2-3, with 7 positions matching TRBD2. The germline V gene encodes CDR1 SGDLS and CDR2 YYNGEE. The CDR3 extends over 15 amino acids. V shed 4 bases and J 3 bases; nucleotides not matched to a gene: 8. The CDR3 DNA follows: TGTGCCAGCAGCCTCCCGGGTAGCGGGACAGATACGCAGTATTTT. This gives the protein CASSLPGSGTDTQYF.

The V call is TRBV7-2, the J call TRBJ2-3; D not certain. CDR1 is SGHTA and CDR2 is FQGNSA in the germline V gene. The germline V and J ends were trimmed by 1 base and 6 bases, with 8 bases remaining between them. This CDR3 contains 13 residues. The CDR3 DNA reads TGTGCCAGCAGCTTAGGTGGCCGTGATACGCAGTATTTT. It encodes CASSLGGRDTQYF. The variable domain in full, with the rest retrieved from reference TRBV7-2 and TRBJ2-3, is GAGVSQSPSNKVTEKGKDVELRCDPISGHTALYWYRQSLGQGLEFLIYFQGNSAPDKSGLPSDRFSAERTGGSVSTLTIQRTQQEDSAVYLCASSLGGRDTQYFGPGTRLTVL.

DNA for the CDR3: TGCGCCAGCAGCTTGGGGGCTACAGGGGCTGAGCAGTTCTTC. It codes for CASSLGATGAEQFF. The rearrangement links TRBV5-1 to TRBJ2-1, with 7 positions matching TRBD1. V gave up 0 bases and J gave up 9 bases; unmatched junction bases: 6. CDR3 length equals 14 residues. The germline CDR1 and CDR2 sequences are SGHRS and YFSETQ.

The rearrangement uses TRBV29-1 and TRBJ1-1; D remains ambiguous. V was shortened by 5 bases and J by 0 bases, with 10 bases between the two germline ends. From germline, CDR1 is SQVTM and CDR2 ANQGSEA. The CDR3 length is 13 residues. The CDR3: CSVHINMNTEAFF. The CDR3 DNA reads TGCAGCGTTCACATAAACATGAACACTGAAGCTTTCTTT.

This chain connects TRBV18 to TRBJ1-1; 7 nucleotides align to TRBD1. The CDR3 extends over 16 amino acids. J was trimmed by 3 bases and V by 4 bases; bases with no gene match: 11. CDR1 KGHSH and CDR2 LQKENI come from the germline V gene. The CDR3 here is CASSHRGWVGDTEAFF. DNA for the CDR3: TGTGCCAGCTCACACAGGGGATGGGTCGGGGACACTGAAGCTTTCTTT.

Only a few counts were recorded for this clone. V usage is TRBV7-9 and J usage is TRBJ1-1; no definite D call. Trimming pared 3 bases from V and 4 bases from J, leaving 9 bases between. Germline V CDR1 and CDR2: SEHNR, FQNEAQ (reference sequence). The CDR3 has 13 residues. CDR3 bases: TGTGCCAGCAGCTTCCCGGGGAGCACTGAAGCTTTCTTT. It is translated as CASSFPGSTEAFF. Variable domain in full (rest from reference TRBV7-9 and TRBJ1-1): DTGVSQNPRHKITKRGQNVTFRCDPISEHNRLYWYRQTLGQGPEFLTYFQNEAQLEKSRLLSDRFSAERPKGSFSTLEIQRTEQGDSAMYLCASSFPGSTEAFFGQGTRLTVV.

The chain has TRBV11-1 and TRBJ1-1, with D uncertain. The CDR3 runs to 14 residues. Germline values: CDR1 SGHAT, CDR2 FQDESV (reference sequence). V shed 1 base and J shed 3 bases, with 9 bases lying between them. Written as DNA, the CDR3 is TGTGCCAGCAGCTTAGGCACTATGGACACTGAAGCTTTCTTT. Translation gives CASSLGTMDTEAFF. The variable domain in full, with the rest retrieved from reference TRBV11-1 and TRBJ1-1, is EAEVAQSPRYKITEKSQAVAFWCDPISGHATLYWYRQILGQGPELLVQFQDESVVDDSQLPKDRFSAERLKGVDSTLKIQPAELGDSAMYLCASSLGTMDTEAFFGQGTRLTVV.

The rearrangement joins TRBV20-1 to TRBJ1-4; no firm D call. Germline-derived CDR1 and CDR2 are DFQATT and SNEGSKA (reference sequence). The CDR3 is 11 residues long. Trimming took 5 bases from V and 5 from J, leaving 6 bases between them. The CDR3 protein is CSARENEKLFF. CDR3 DNA: TGCAGTGCTCGGGAGAATGAAAAACTGTTTTTT.

This clone was detected only a few times. For the CDR3, the DNA is TGTGCCAGCAGTTACCCAGGGGAAGCTTTCTTT. This codes for CASSYPGEAFF. The chain recombines TRBV6-6 with TRBJ1-1; D is possibly TRBD1 (5 bases). The V end was cut by 2 bases, the J end by 8 bases, with 6 bases between. CDR1 is MNHNY and CDR2 is SVGAGI in the germline V gene (reference sequence). The CDR3 runs 11 residues.